The 10 T cell receptor beta chains given below trace back to one sample, sequenced in a study of T cells in Graves' hyperthyroidism and ophthalmopathy. Amplified TCR beta CDR3 regions derived from RNA transcripts. Primed by the HTBI set, a first-round RT-PCR was run on the TCR CDR3. TCRdb re-analysed the multiplex PCR reads in MiXCR, keeping a single row per CDR3 protein. The profile shows about 270,000 distinct CDR3 sequences, roughly 22% of them singletons. Source material: blood. The receptors derive from a man aged 30 to 39 with Graves' ophthalmopathy.

The chain combines TRBV10-3 with TRBJ2-1, with 7 nucleotides matching TRBD1. The V gene end was trimmed by 2 bases and the J gene end by 7 bases; junction bases not matched to a gene: 11. The CDR3 is 16 residues long. CDR1 is ENHRY, CDR2 SYGVKD, per germline. CDR3 sequence (DNA): TGTGCCATCAGTGAGCCGGGACAGCATTCGGGTAATGAGCAGTTCTTC. Protein: CAISEPGQHSGNEQFF.

This clonotype was counted ten times or more. The rearrangement joins TRBV12-3 or TRBV12-4 to TRBJ2-1, with 9 bases fitting TRBD2. This CDR3 comprises 15 residues. V trimming: 6 bases; J trimming: 4 bases; junction bases outside the gene matches: 7. In DNA form, the CDR3 reads TGTGCCAGCAGCGGGGGTAGCGGGAGTTACAATGAGCAGTTCTTC. The encoded protein is CASSGGSGSYNEQFF.

The chain has TRBV20-1 and TRBJ2-1, with D maybe TRBD2 (6 bases). Germline lookup yields CDR1 DFQATT and CDR2 SNEGSKA (reference sequence). This CDR3 contains 13 residues. V was cut by 5 bases and J by 10 bases, with 18 bases left in between. CDR3 in amino acids: CSAEGGVASEQFF. The CDR3 nucleotides read TGCAGTGCTGAGGGCGGGGTCGCATCGGAGCAGTTCTTC.

In this sample, this clonotype turned up a few times. The gene calls are TRBV7-2 and TRBJ2-3, with unresolved D. The CDR3 runs 14 residues. Trimming took off 5 bases at V and 7 bases at J, with 16 bases between the two ends. Per germline, CDR1 SGHTA and CDR2 FQGNSA. As DNA, the CDR3 is TGTGCCAGCAGCCAACCTGGTCTCCGTAATACGCAGTATTTT. Translated: CASSQPGLRNTQYF.

This clonotype was counted between two and nine times. The chain uses TRBV18 and TRBJ2-2; 12 bases align to TRBD2. Germline trimming cut 3 bases from V and 2 bases from J; bases unmatched to any gene: 1. The CDR3 length is 16 residues. CDR1 and CDR2 from the germline V gene are KGHSH and LQKENI. CDR3 amino acids: CASSPGLAGNTGELFF. The CDR3 DNA reads as TGTGCCAGCTCACCCGGACTAGCGGGAAACACCGGGGAGCTGTTTTTT.

This clonotype was observed a single time. Written as DNA, the CDR3 is TGTGCCAGTAGTATCCTAGCGGGAGCAGAGACCCAGTACTTC. It codes for CASSILAGAETQYF. The chain joins TRBV19 to TRBJ2-5; TRBD2 matches at 10 bases. J gave up 4 bases and V 3 bases, and 2 bases lay outside the gene matches. CDR1 is LNHDA and CDR2 is SQIVND in the germline V gene (reference sequence). The CDR3 length is 14 residues.

The table lists this clonotype with many counts. This chain links TRBV20-1 with TRBJ1-3; TRBD1 matches 10 bases. The CDR3 runs 14 residues. The J segment lost 4 bases and the V segment lost 6 bases, leaving 6 bases of the junction unmatched. In germline, CDR1 is DFQATT, CDR2 SNEGSKA (reference sequence). CDR3 nucleotides: TGCAGTGCGACAGACAGGGGGCGAGGAAACACCATATATTTT. This gives the protein CSATDRGRGNTIYF.

At least ten counts were recorded for this clonotype. CDR3 coding DNA: TGCAGTGCTAGGGGACTAGCGGGGTACGAGCAGTACTTC. This encodes CSARGLAGYEQYF. The V gene is TRBV20-1, the J gene TRBJ2-7; 13 bases are a match to TRBD2. Germline values: CDR1 DFQATT, CDR2 SNEGSKA (reference sequence). The CDR3 has 13 residues. Unmatched junction bases numbered 0, after V lost 3 bases and J lost 4 bases.

The chain joins TRBV24-1 to TRBJ1-1; 8 positions match TRBD1. CDR1 and CDR2 from the germline V gene are KGHDR and SFDVKD. The CDR3 runs to 13 residues. With V trimmed by 5 bases and J by 7 bases, 5 bases remained unmatched. In DNA form, the CDR3 reads TGTGCCACCAGTGTCAGGGGGCCCAGTGAAGCTTTCTTT. Encoded protein: CATSVRGPSEAFF.

There are a few counts of this clonotype. The chain is built from TRBV20-1 and TRBJ2-7, with D possibly TRBD1 on 6 matching bases. The CDR3 runs 16 residues. The V end was cut by 6 bases, the J end by 0 bases, with 21 bases between. CDR1 is DFQATT and CDR2 is SNEGSKA in the germline V gene (reference sequence). In DNA form, the CDR3 reads TGCAGTGCAACCAAACCGGGACACCGAATCTCCTACGAGCAGTACTTC. Translating it yields CSATKPGHRISYEQYF.